A single sample gave rise to the 20 T cell receptor beta chains below, sequenced in a study of CD8+ T cells in alopecia areata. Sequencing templates came from extracted RNA that was reverse transcribed into cDNA. Sequencing used immunoSEQ multiplex PCR; TCRdb keeps in-frame clones, though not all of them. The sample includes approximately 2,200 clones, none of them occurring once. Scientists pooled cutaneous lymph node cells and sorted them on CD4, CD8alpha, NKG2D, NKG2ACE and other markers. The sequenced material came from CD8+ T cells sorted from a lymph node. These receptors originate from a C3H/HeJ mouse with alopecia areata. For this mouse line, the MHC haplotype is H2-k.

This clone was recorded a few times. Mouse germline and gene names are used. The read comes to an end 4 residues before the CDR3 does, leaving the germline J gene to fill in the end. This chain joins TRBV13-1 and TRBJ2-1, with a weak D call TRBD2 (5 bases). Germline CDR1 is NSHNY and CDR2 is SYGAGN. The CDR3 runs to 14 residues. Trimming took 2 bases from V and 4 from J, leaving 10 bases between them. The CDR3 DNA, read in part, is TGTGCCAGCAGTGACCTCACTGGTTATGCT. Protein: CASSDLTGYA. The full CDR3 sequence reads CASSDLTGYAEQFF.

This clone came up a few times. Gene labels here are mouse ones. The read ends 4 residues shy of where the CDR3 ends; the end is completed using the germline J gene. The rearrangement uses TRBV13-2 and TRBJ2-7; D might be TRBD2 (5 bases). CDR3 length: 13 amino acids. Per the germline V gene, CDR1 is NNHNN and CDR2 is SYGAGS (reference sequence). V dropped 3 bases and J dropped 2 bases, with 9 bases sitting between them. Incomplete CDR3 DNA: TGTGCCAGCGGTGGGTCTGGGACCTAT. This codes for CASGGSGTY. The whole CDR3 protein is CASGGSGTYEQYF.

In this sample, this clone is medium-sized. Mouse germline and gene names are used. The read terminates 4 residues ahead of where the CDR3 ends, so the germline J gene completes it. This chain connects TRBV16 to TRBJ2-3, with 10 bases identical to TRBD2. CDR3 length: 17 residues. CDR1 is SGHSA, CDR2 FRNQAP, per germline. Trimming cost V 1 base and J 1 base; bases outside gene matches: 5. The CDR3 here is CASSLVWGGAGAETLYF. The covered CDR3 bases are TGTGCAAGCAGCTTAGTCTGGGGGGGCGCTGGTGCAGAA.

This clone was picked up a small number of times. Gene names are the mouse ones. The read ends 4 residues shy of where the CDR3 ends; the end is completed using the germline J gene. The chain has TRBV13-2 and TRBJ2-5; 7 bases line up with TRBD1. The V segment lost 5 bases and the J segment 2 bases; nucleotides outside the gene matches: 2. This CDR3 has 13 amino acids. Germline values: CDR1 NNHNN, CDR2 SYGAGS (reference sequence). CDR3 DNA (partial): TGTGCCAGCGGCGGGACAGCCCAAGAC. Translated, it gives CASGGTAQD. The entire CDR3 reads CASGGTAQDTQYF.

This clone has at least ten counts. Gene names follow the mouse nomenclature. The CDR3 end falls 4 residues outside the read, so it is completed with the germline J gene. The chain has TRBV1 and TRBJ2-7; D is perhaps TRBD2 (6 bases). This CDR3 is built from 14 residues. CDR1 NSQYPW and CDR2 LRSPGD come from the germline V gene (reference sequence). The V end was cut by 6 bases, the J end by 0 bases, with 12 bases between. Incomplete CDR3 DNA: TGCACCTGCAGGCCACTGGGTAGCTCCTAT. This gives the protein CTCRPLGSSY. The whole CDR3 sequence reads CTCRPLGSSYEQYF.

This clone showed up many times. The genes and germline here are from mouse. The read gets to within 4 residues of the CDR3 end, and the germline J gene fills in the rest. The gene calls are TRBV5 and TRBJ2-7; D call uncertain. From germline, CDR1 is LGHNA and CDR2 YNLKQL (reference sequence). The CDR3 loop spans 13 amino acids. With 4 bases removed from V and 0 bases from J, the gap between germline ends came to 7 bases. CDR3 DNA (partial): TGTGCCAGCAGCCCACATAGCTCCTAT. Translating gives CASSPHSSY. Given in full, the CDR3 is CASSPHSSYEQYF.

As concerns this clone: Gene names and germline refer to mouse. The read falls 4 residues short of the CDR3 end, and the missing part is taken from the germline J gene. The rearrangement links TRBV13-2 to TRBJ2-1, with TRBD2 identical over 10 bases. V shed 5 bases and J 0 bases; nucleotides not matched to a gene: 2. The CDR3 contains 15 residues. Germline V gene data show CDR1 as NNHNN and CDR2 as SYGAGS (reference sequence). Partial CDR3 DNA: TGTGCCAGCGGCGGACTGGGGGATAACTATGCT. Its protein is CASGGLGDNYA. The whole CDR3 reads CASGGLGDNYAEQFF.

At least ten counts were recorded for this clone. Gene names follow the mouse nomenclature. The read finishes 4 residues shy of the CDR3 end, and the germline J gene is used to complete it. The chain combines TRBV13-2 with TRBJ2-3, with a possible D match to TRBD1 (5 bases). V was pared by 0 bases and J by 3 bases, with 5 bases between. This CDR3 comprises 13 residues. The germline V gene has CDR1 NNHNN and CDR2 SYGAGS (reference sequence). The part of the CDR3 DNA that was read is TGTGCCAGCGGTGATGAGGGGGCAGAA. It encodes CASGDEGAE. The whole CDR3 sequence is CASGDEGAETLYF.

This clone has at least ten counts. The genes are named according to mouse. Sequencing ends 4 residues short of the CDR3 end; the germline J gene provides the rest. Other nucleotide sequences in the sample specify the same CDR3. The genes are TRBV19 and TRBJ1-1, with TRBD1 as a possible D gene (6 bases). Germline V gives CDR1 FNHDT, CDR2 SITEND (reference sequence). The length of the CDR3 is 14 residues. With 4 bases removed from V and 0 bases from J, the gap between germline ends came to 10 bases. CDR3 DNA (partial): TGTGCCAGCAGTCAACAGGGTTCAAACACA. This translates into CASSQQGSNT. The whole CDR3 sequence is CASSQQGSNTEVFF.

A remark on this clone: Mouse germline and gene names are used. With the read ending 4 residues before the CDR3 end, the germline J gene is used to fill in that end. The J gene is TRBJ2-1, the V gene TRBV13-2; 8 bases are a match to TRBD2. There are 14 residues in the CDR3. CDR1 NNHNN and CDR2 SYGAGS come from the germline V gene (reference sequence). J was trimmed by 2 bases and V by 2 bases; bases with no gene match: 0. The sequenced part of the CDR3 DNA is TGTGCCAGCGGTGACTGGGGGGACTATGCT. Translated: CASGDWGDYA. The CDR3 in full is CASGDWGDYAEQFF.

Note on this clone: The listed genes are named as in mouse. Sequencing ends 4 residues short of the CDR3 end; the germline J gene provides the rest. The chain employs TRBV24 and TRBJ1-1; D might be TRBD1 (6 bases). The CDR3 is 15 residues long. Germline V gene sequence: CDR1 KGHTA, CDR2 FRNEEI. V gave up 0 bases and J gave up 0 bases, with 8 bases separating them. The part of the CDR3 DNA that was read is TGTGCCAGCAGTCTGTATGGGACACCAAACACA. Translating it yields CASSLYGTPNT. The full-length CDR3 reads as CASSLYGTPNTEVFF.

This clone is labeled as medium-sized. Gene names denote mouse genes. With the read ending 4 residues before the CDR3 end, the germline J gene is used to fill in that end. The chain recombines TRBV13-1 with TRBJ2-5; 8 bases align to TRBD2. Germline CDR1 and CDR2: NSHNY and SYGAGN. The CDR3 runs to 14 residues. The CDR3: CASSSGGREDTQYF. Incomplete CDR3 DNA: TGTGCCAGCAGCTCGGGGGGGCGCGAAGAC.

Of note for this clone: Germline and genes: mouse. Read data end 4 residues before the CDR3 end; the end is taken from the germline J gene. This rearrangement joins TRBV13-2 to TRBJ2-1; 8 bases agree with TRBD2. The ends lost 6 bases at V and 1 base at J; junction bases unmatched: 3. The CDR3 totals 14 residues. Germline values: CDR1 NNHNN, CDR2 SYGAGS (reference sequence). Incomplete CDR3 DNA: TGTGCCAGCGCCTGGGGGGCGAACTATGCT. Translated, it gives CASAWGANYA. The full CDR3 sequence reads CASAWGANYAEQFF.

This clone has just a few counts. Mouse gene names and germline throughout. The read stops 4 residues short of the end of the CDR3; the missing end is completed from the germline J gene. The J gene is TRBJ1-2, the V gene TRBV19; perhaps TRBD1 as D (6 bases). Trimming shortened V by 3 bases and J by 0 bases, and 9 bases separated the two germline ends. Germline V gene sequence: CDR1 FNHDT, CDR2 SITEND (reference sequence). This CDR3 is built from 14 residues. The CDR3 DNA, read in part, is TGTGCCAGCAGTACGGACAGATCAAACTCC. It codes for CASSTDRSNS. The whole CDR3 is CASSTDRSNSDYTF. Using reference TRBV19 and TRBJ1-2 for the parts outside the CDR3, the full variable domain is GGIITQTPKFLIGQEGQKLTLKCQQNFNHDTMYWYRQDSGKGLRLIYYSITENDLQKGDLSEGYDASREKKSSFSLTVTSAQKNEMAVFLCASSTDRSNSDYTFGSGTRLLVI.

Within the sample, this clone is medium-sized. The genes and germline here are from mouse. Sequencing ends 4 residues short of the CDR3 end; the germline J gene provides the rest. This chain joins TRBV1 and TRBJ2-5; D gene ambiguous. Per the germline V gene, CDR1 is NSQYPW and CDR2 is LRSPGD (reference sequence). The V and J ends lost 0 bases and 3 bases respectively, with 10 bases between them. The CDR3 totals 15 residues. CDR3 amino acids: CTCSADEEGQDTQYF. The sequenced part of the CDR3 DNA is TGCACCTGCAGTGCAGACGAGGAAGGGCAAGAC. Supplemented by reference TRBV1 and TRBJ2-5, the full variable domain reads VTLLEQNPRWRLVPRGQAVNLRCILKNSQYPWMSWYQQDLQKQLQWLFTLRSPGDKEVKSLPGADYLATRVTDTELRLQVANMSQGRTLYCTCSADEEGQDTQYFGPGTRLLVL.

This clone was seen at least ten times. Mouse names are used for the genes. From the germline J gene comes the end of the CDR3, since the read stops 4 residues before it. V is TRBV19 and J is TRBJ1-1; possible D gene TRBD1, 6 bases. Germline V gives CDR1 FNHDT, CDR2 SITEND (reference sequence). The CDR3 extends over 13 amino acids. Partial CDR3 DNA: TGTGCCAGCAGCCCCTTCCGGGACATA. Translation: CASSPFRDI. The CDR3, in full, reads CASSPFRDIEVFF. The whole variable domain, filled in from reference TRBV19 and TRBJ1-1, reads GGIITQTPKFLIGQEGQKLTLKCQQNFNHDTMYWYRQDSGKGLRLIYYSITENDLQKGDLSEGYDASREKKSSFSLTVTSAQKNEMAVFLCASSPFRDIEVFFGKGTRLTVV.

As to this clone: A read error may produce the germline difference seen at one junction end. Genes here carry mouse names. The read ends 4 residues shy of where the CDR3 ends; the end is completed using the germline J gene. The gene calls are TRBV19 and TRBJ2-1; D perhaps matches TRBD1 (6 bases). The CDR3 sequence is 13 residues long. CDR1 is FNHDT, CDR2 SITEND, per germline (reference sequence). The CDR3 sequence is CASSQGLDAEQFF. CDR3 DNA (partial): TGTGCTAGCAGCCAGGGGCTGGATGCT.

By frequency in the sample, this clone is medium-sized. These gene names are mouse names. The read finishes 4 residues shy of the CDR3 end, and the germline J gene is used to complete it. The V and J genes are TRBV1 and TRBJ2-1; D is uncertain. The germline gives CDR1 NSQYPW, CDR2 LRSPGD (reference sequence). V lost 1 base and J 3 bases, leaving 1 base between the germline ends. CDR3 length: 12 residues. CDR3 region: CTCSAVYAEQFF. The CDR3 bases that were read are TGCACCTGCAGTGCAGTCTATGCT.

This clone was seen at least ten times. Gene names refer to mouse genes. The sequenced fragment ends 4 residues before the CDR3 boundary, so the rest is inferred from the germline J gene. The chain is built from TRBV1 and TRBJ1-1; the D gene is possibly TRBD1 (6 bases). The germline V gene has CDR1 NSQYPW and CDR2 LRSPGD (reference sequence). The CDR3 totals 12 residues. CDR3 bases read: TGCACCTGCAGCAAACAGGGACCA. Translating gives CTCSKQGP. The CDR3, in full, reads CTCSKQGPEVFF.

This clone was seen a handful of times. Any gene name here is a mouse gene name. The observed sequence ends 4 residues before the CDR3 terminus, with the missing tail filled in from the germline J gene. This chain joins TRBV13-1 and TRBJ2-4, with 12 nucleotides matching TRBD1. Germline CDR1 NSHNY, CDR2 SYGAGN. The CDR3 contains 17 residues. V was clipped by 0 bases and J by 2 bases; unmatched bases: 4. CDR3 DNA (partial): TGTGCCAGCAGTGATGCGGGGACAGGGGGCGATCAAAAC. This sequence encodes CASSDAGTGGDQN. The complete CDR3 protein is CASSDAGTGGDQNTLYF.